Each of the 17 T cell receptor beta chains below was sequenced from the same sample in a study of blood T cell repertoires in COVID-19. Clones were read by immunoSEQ multiplex PCR, and TCRdb kept only the in-frame ones, dropping some. Among roughly 250,000 clones listed, around 90% were seen once. Sequenced material: peripheral blood. The source is a man in his sixties who had recovered from COVID-19.

The genes are TRBV9 and TRBJ1-5; D unresolved. The CDR3 sequence is 17 residues long. Trimming stripped 0 bases from V and 4 bases from J, with 17 bases between. Germline V CDR1 and CDR2: SGDLS, YYNGEE. The CDR3 region is CASSVVSGRAFNQPQHF. The CDR3 coding sequence is TGTGCCAGCAGCGTAGTATCGGGAAGGGCCTTTAATCAGCCCCAGCATTTT.

This chain links TRBV19 with TRBJ1-5; a weak D match, TRBD1 (6 bases). The CDR3 has 15 residues. Deletions cut 7 bases from V and 0 bases from J, with 13 bases between. Germline V lookup: CDR1 LNHDA, CDR2 SQIVND (reference sequence). The CDR3 nucleotides read TGTGCCAGTAAGGCCGGGACACATAGCAATCAGCCCCAGCATTTT. Its translation is CASKAGTHSNQPQHF.

The chain uses TRBV5-1 and TRBJ2-1; weak D call: TRBD1 (6 bases). The V end lost 2 bases, the J end lost 4 bases, and 13 bases lay between the germline ends. The CDR3 runs 15 residues. CDR1 and CDR2 (germline): SGHRS, YFSETQ. CDR3 loop: CASSFRQDIYNEQFF. The CDR3 coding sequence is TGCGCCAGCAGCTTCCGACAGGACATTTACAATGAGCAGTTCTTC.

This clone occurred once. The chain employs TRBV19 and TRBJ2-1; D is uncertain. CDR1 LNHDA and CDR2 SQIVND come from the germline V gene (reference sequence). V lost 5 bases and J 5 bases, leaving 4 bases between the germline ends. This CDR3 is built from 11 residues. CDR3 nucleotide sequence: TGTGCCAGTAGTGTAAACAATGAGCAGTTCTTC. This codes for CASSVNNEQFF.

The chain uses TRBV29-1 and TRBJ1-1, with TRBD1 as a possible D gene (6 bases). V was trimmed by 2 bases and J by 8 bases, leaving 6 bases between them. The CDR3 is made up of 10 amino acids. In germline, CDR1 is SQVTM, CDR2 ANQGSEA. CDR3 amino acids: CSVETGEAFF. Written as DNA, the CDR3 is TGCAGCGTTGAAACAGGGGAAGCTTTCTTT.

The V gene is TRBV6-6, the J gene TRBJ2-7; TRBD2 aligns across 10 bases. Germline CDR1 MNHNY, CDR2 SVGAGI (reference sequence). The ends lost 2 bases at V and 6 bases at J; junction bases unmatched: 7. This CDR3 region has 15 residues. The CDR3 spells CASSYPSGGAVEQYF. The CDR3 DNA follows: TGTGCCAGCAGTTACCCCAGCGGGGGGGCCGTCGAGCAGTACTTC.

The chain has TRBV6-4 and TRBJ2-3; D gene ambiguous. The V end was cut by 5 bases, the J end by 2 bases, with 11 bases between. This CDR3 is built from 14 residues. Germline V CDR1 and CDR2: MRHNA, SNTAGT. CDR3 amino acids: CASSLSTSTDTQYF. The CDR3, as DNA: TGTGCCAGCAGTCTATCCACCTCCACAGATACGCAGTATTTT.

The chain recombines TRBV5-5 with TRBJ1-1, with D possibly being TRBD1 (5 bases). The CDR3 has 16 amino acids. Trimming took off 0 bases at V and 0 bases at J, with 12 bases between the two ends. Germline V gives CDR1 SGHKS, CDR2 YYEKEE (reference sequence). The CDR3 sequence is CASSLAEGRVNTEAFF. The CDR3 bases are TGTGCCAGCAGCTTGGCGGAGGGGCGGGTGAACACTGAAGCTTTCTTT.

The CDR3 spells CASSLAGSGRSYEQYF. The CDR3 nucleotides are TGTGCCAGCAGCTTGGCCGGAAGCGGGAGATCCTACGAGCAGTACTTC. V usage is TRBV5-4 and J usage is TRBJ2-7, with 8 bases lining up with TRBD2. The CDR3 runs 16 residues. With 0 bases clipped from V and 1 base from J, the junction kept 6 bases outside the gene matches. Germline CDR1 SGHNT, CDR2 YYREEE (reference sequence). Complete variable domain (other parts from reference TRBV5-4 and TRBJ2-7): ETGVTQSPTHLIKTRGQQVTLRCSSQSGHNTVSWYQQALGQGPQFIFQYYREEENGRGNFPPRFSGLQFPNYSSELNVNALELDDSALYLCASSLAGSGRSYEQYFGPGTRLTVT.

Only one count was recorded for this clone. This chain links TRBV6-1 with TRBJ1-1; a weak D match, TRBD1 (5 bases). The CDR3 consists of 11 residues. Trimming left V 5 bases short and J 11 bases short, with 12 bases between. Per the germline V gene, CDR1 is MNHNS and CDR2 is SASEGT. The CDR3 is CASSQTVMAFF. CDR3 DNA sequence: TGTGCCAGCAGTCAGACAGTGATGGCTTTCTTT.

The V call is TRBV6-5, the J call TRBJ2-7; tentatively, D is TRBD2 (6 bases). V lost 8 bases and J lost 4, with 21 bases in between. The CDR3 sequence is 15 residues long. Germline CDR1 MNHEY, CDR2 SVGAGI. CDR3 DNA: TGTGCCAGCGGAAAGAACATCTGGAGGGGTTACGAGCAGTACTTC. Protein sequence: CASGKNIWRGYEQYF.

The rearrangement uses TRBV11-2 and TRBJ2-3; TRBD2 aligns across 10 bases. The CDR3 length is 18 residues. Germline values: CDR1 SGHAT, CDR2 FQNNGV. The junction had 13 bases not matched to a gene; V was cut back by 2 bases and J by 5 bases. The CDR3 loop reads CASSLYIGAGGLGDTQYF. The CDR3 DNA sequence: TGTGCCAGCAGCTTATACATCGGAGCGGGGGGGCTCGGAGATACGCAGTATTTT.

The gene calls are TRBV9 and TRBJ2-5; 7 nucleotides align to TRBD2. The CDR3 loop spans 13 amino acids. J was trimmed by 3 bases and V by 3 bases; bases with no gene match: 2. Germline V gene sequence: CDR1 SGDLS, CDR2 YYNGEE. The CDR3 region has the DNA TGTGCCAGCAGCGCCGGGACTAAAGAGACCCAGTACTTC. This codes for CASSAGTKETQYF.

This rearrangement joins TRBV10-1 to TRBJ2-2; 9 positions match TRBD2. There are 17 residues in the CDR3. V was clipped by 0 bases and J by 4 bases; unmatched bases: 6. CDR1 and CDR2 from the germline V gene are WNHNN and SYGVQD (reference sequence). The CDR3 DNA follows: TGCGCCAGCAGTGAGTCGAAAGGCGGGGGGGCCACCGGGGAGCTGTTTTTT. Protein: CASSESKGGGATGELFF.

The rearrangement uses TRBV6-2 or TRBV6-3 and TRBJ2-1; tentatively, D is TRBD1 (6 bases). V gave up 0 bases and J gave up 7 bases, with 16 bases separating them. The CDR3 length is 16 residues. Germline CDR1 reads MNHEY; CDR2 reads SVGEGT. DNA for the CDR3: TGTGCCAGCAGTTACTCGTTCCCAGGGACATCTAATGAGCAGTTCTTC. It codes for CASSYSFPGTSNEQFF.

The chain recombines TRBV2 with TRBJ1-5, with a tentative D call TRBD1 (6 bases). Germline values: CDR1 SNHLY, CDR2 FYNNEI. V lost 7 bases to trimming and J lost 4 bases, with 11 bases between them. The CDR3 has 13 residues. The CDR3 here is CASTQQGNQPQHF. CDR3 nucleotide sequence: TGTGCCAGCACCCAACAGGGTAATCAGCCCCAGCATTTT.

The rearrangement uses TRBV18 and TRBJ1-3, with TRBD1 as a possible D gene (5 bases). V shed 6 bases and J shed 0 bases, with 15 bases lying between them. The CDR3 consists of 16 residues. CDR1 KGHSH and CDR2 LQKENI come from the germline V gene. The CDR3 protein is CASSHKQAGSGNTIYF. The CDR3 DNA sequence: TGTGCCAGCTCGCATAAACAGGCAGGCTCTGGAAACACCATATATTTT.